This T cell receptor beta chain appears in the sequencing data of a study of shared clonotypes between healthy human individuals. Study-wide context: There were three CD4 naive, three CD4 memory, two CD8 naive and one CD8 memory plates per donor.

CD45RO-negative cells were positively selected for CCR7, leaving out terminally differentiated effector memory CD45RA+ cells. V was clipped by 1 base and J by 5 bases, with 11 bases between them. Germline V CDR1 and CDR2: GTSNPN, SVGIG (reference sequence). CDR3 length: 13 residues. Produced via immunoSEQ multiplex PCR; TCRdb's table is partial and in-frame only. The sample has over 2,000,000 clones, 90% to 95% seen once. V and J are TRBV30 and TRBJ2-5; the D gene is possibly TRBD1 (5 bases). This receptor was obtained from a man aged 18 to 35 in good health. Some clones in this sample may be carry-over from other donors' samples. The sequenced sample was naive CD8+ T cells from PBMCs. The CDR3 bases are TGTGCCTGGAGTGGGCAGGGTTGGGAGACCCAGTACTTC. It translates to CAWSGQGWETQYF.